These T cell receptor beta chains were read from a single sample in a study of T cells in Graves' hyperthyroidism and ophthalmopathy. TCRdb itself ran the multiplex PCR reads through MiXCR, one entry per CDR3 protein. This table holds about 420,000 distinct CDR3 sequences, more than 15% found once. Sequencing used blood. These receptors all come from a woman between 18 and 29 years old with Graves' hyperthyroidism. CDR3s include the opening cysteine and the closing phenylalanine or tryptophan. Fields, in order: CDR3 DNA, CDR3 protein, J gene, V gene, D gene, clone size. The D gene is left open where the match is weak. Clone size appears in some rows only: once, few, many, or a class for an expanded clone.

CDR3nt: TGTGCCAGCAGCTTTCCGGGACAGGGGTTGGACGAGCAGTACTTC; CDR3aa: CASSFPGQGLDEQYF; j_gene: TRBJ2-7; v_gene: TRBV5-5; d_gene: TRBD1; abundance: NA
CDR3nt: TGTGCCAGCAGTTTTACTAGTCCTGTTAGGACCGGGGAGCTGTTTTTT; CDR3aa: CASSFTSPVRTGELFF; j_gene: TRBJ2-2; v_gene: TRBV12-3/TRBV12-4; d_gene: NA; abundance: many
CDR3nt: TGTGCCAGCTCAACTGGACTAGCGCCCACAGATACGCAGTATTTT; CDR3aa: CASSTGLAPTDTQYF; j_gene: TRBJ2-3; v_gene: TRBV18; d_gene: TRBD2; abundance: many
CDR3nt: TGTGCCAGCAGTTCCCCGGACAGCACAGATACGCAGTATTTT; CDR3aa: CASSSPDSTDTQYF; j_gene: TRBJ2-3; v_gene: TRBV12-3/TRBV12-4; d_gene: NA; abundance: many
CDR3nt: TGTGCCAGCAGCCTCAACGGGCTAGCGGGAGATTCAGATACGCAGTATTTT; CDR3aa: CASSLNGLAGDSDTQYF; j_gene: TRBJ2-3; v_gene: TRBV13; d_gene: TRBD2; abundance: many
CDR3nt: TGCAGTGCTAGCTTCGGACTAGCGGGGGATACAGATACGCAGTATTTT; CDR3aa: CSASFGLAGDTDTQYF; j_gene: TRBJ2-3; v_gene: TRBV20-1; d_gene: TRBD2; abundance: NA
CDR3nt: TGTGCCAGCAGTTACTCGAAGCAGGGATCGGCTGGAAACACCATATATTTT; CDR3aa: CASSYSKQGSAGNTIYF; j_gene: TRBJ1-3; v_gene: TRBV6-2/TRBV6-3; d_gene: NA; abundance: NA
CDR3nt: TGTGCCAGCAGCCCGAGGACCGGCGAGCAGTACTTC; CDR3aa: CASSPRTGEQYF; j_gene: TRBJ2-7; v_gene: TRBV7-6; d_gene: NA; abundance: few
CDR3nt: TGTGCCAGCGCCCATGAGGTTTCCTACGAGCAGTACTTC; CDR3aa: CASAHEVSYEQYF; j_gene: TRBJ2-7; v_gene: TRBV12-3/TRBV12-4; d_gene: NA; abundance: few
CDR3nt: TGTGCCAGCAAACGTGACGCAGTTGCTAATGAAAAACTGTTTTTT; CDR3aa: CASKRDAVANEKLFF; j_gene: TRBJ1-4; v_gene: TRBV2; d_gene: NA; abundance: many
CDR3nt: TGTGCCAGCTTAAGAACAGGGATGGGTGAAGCTTTCTTT; CDR3aa: CASLRTGMGEAFF; j_gene: TRBJ1-1; v_gene: TRBV12-3/TRBV12-4; d_gene: NA; abundance: many
CDR3nt: TGTGCCAGCAGCAACCCCCGGAACTCCTACGAGCAGTACTTC; CDR3aa: CASSNPRNSYEQYF; j_gene: TRBJ2-7; v_gene: TRBV28; d_gene: NA; abundance: NA
CDR3nt: TGTGCCAGCAGTTACAGGGCCTACGAGCAGTACTTC; CDR3aa: CASSYRAYEQYF; j_gene: TRBJ2-7; v_gene: TRBV12-3/TRBV12-4; d_gene: NA; abundance: many
CDR3nt: TGCAGTGCTAGAGTGTGGGCACGGTATAACACTGAAGCTTTCTTT; CDR3aa: CSARVWARYNTEAFF; j_gene: TRBJ1-1; v_gene: TRBV20-1; d_gene: NA; abundance: many
CDR3nt: TGTGCCAGCAGTTACTCGATTGTGGGTGCGGGAGCCACAGATACGCAGTATTTT; CDR3aa: CASSYSIVGAGATDTQYF; j_gene: TRBJ2-3; v_gene: TRBV6-6; d_gene: TRBD2; abundance: many
CDR3nt: TGCGCCAGCAGATGGGACAGGGAAAAGCAGTACTTC; CDR3aa: CASRWDREKQYF; j_gene: TRBJ2-7; v_gene: TRBV5-1; d_gene: TRBD1; abundance: few
CDR3nt: TGTGCCAGCAGCCTCAGACCCGTGAGTGGCGGGGAGCTGTTTTTT; CDR3aa: CASSLRPVSGGELFF; j_gene: TRBJ2-2; v_gene: TRBV7-2; d_gene: NA; abundance: NA
CDR3nt: TGTGCCAGCAGCTTAAGCGGGGACACCATATATTTT; CDR3aa: CASSLSGDTIYF; j_gene: TRBJ1-3; v_gene: TRBV7-2; d_gene: NA; abundance: many
CDR3nt: TGCGCCAGCAGCCAAGTATTGAGTTCGGCGGAAGAGACCCAGTACTTC; CDR3aa: CASSQVLSSAEETQYF; j_gene: TRBJ2-5; v_gene: TRBV4-3; d_gene: NA; abundance: NA
CDR3nt: TGTGCCATCAGTGAGTCGAAAAGTTCACCGGGCGAGCAGTACTTC; CDR3aa: CAISESKSSPGEQYF; j_gene: TRBJ2-7; v_gene: TRBV10-3; d_gene: NA; abundance: NA
CDR3nt: TGTGCCAGCAGCCCTCAAGGGGGCCGGACGCAGTATTTT; CDR3aa: CASSPQGGRTQYF; j_gene: TRBJ2-3; v_gene: TRBV7-2; d_gene: TRBD1; abundance: many
CDR3nt: TGTGCCAGCAGCTTATACAGAAGGAACACTGAAGCTTTCTTT; CDR3aa: CASSLYRRNTEAFF; j_gene: TRBJ1-1; v_gene: TRBV7-2; d_gene: NA; abundance: few
CDR3nt: TGTGCCAGCAGTACCCCTTCTAGCGGGAGGGTCGACACCGGGGAGCTGTTTTTT; CDR3aa: CASSTPSSGRVDTGELFF; j_gene: TRBJ2-2; v_gene: TRBV28; d_gene: TRBD2; abundance: NA
CDR3nt: TGCGCCAGCAGCCAAGACCGGGATTCGACAGATACGCAGTATTTT; CDR3aa: CASSQDRDSTDTQYF; j_gene: TRBJ2-3; v_gene: TRBV4-3; d_gene: NA; abundance: few
CDR3nt: TGCGCCAGCAGCTCGGGACAGGTCAGCCCGGCTGGCTACACCTTC; CDR3aa: CASSSGQVSPAGYTF; j_gene: TRBJ1-2; v_gene: TRBV5-1; d_gene: TRBD1; abundance: many
CDR3nt: TGTGCCAGCAGCGAAGCCCTTGTAGTCGGGCCCCTCCACTTT; CDR3aa: CASSEALVVGPLHF; j_gene: TRBJ1-6; v_gene: TRBV11-2; d_gene: NA; abundance: many
CDR3nt: TGTGCCAGCAGAACGACAGGGATCGGCGAGCAGTACTTC; CDR3aa: CASRTTGIGEQYF; j_gene: TRBJ2-7; v_gene: TRBV11-2; d_gene: TRBD1; abundance: few
CDR3nt: TGTGCCAGTAGTCTACTTGCAGGACAGGGATCCTACGAGCAGTACTTC; CDR3aa: CASSLLAGQGSYEQYF; j_gene: TRBJ2-7; v_gene: TRBV19; d_gene: TRBD1; abundance: few
CDR3nt: TGCGCCAGCAGCTTGGAGACAGGAGGCCTTGGGGCCAACGTCCTGACTTTC; CDR3aa: CASSLETGGLGANVLTF; j_gene: TRBJ2-6; v_gene: TRBV5-1; d_gene: NA; abundance: NA
CDR3nt: TGTGCCAGTAGCCGACTAGCGGGGAAAGCGAACACCGGGGAGCTGTTTTTT; CDR3aa: CASSRLAGKANTGELFF; j_gene: TRBJ2-2; v_gene: TRBV19; d_gene: TRBD2; abundance: NA
CDR3nt: TGCAGTGCTAGAGGTCAGGGACCCCAGTTGTGGTCGGGGCCTGGAGCTTTCTTT; CDR3aa: CSARGQGPQLWSGPGAFF; j_gene: TRBJ1-1; v_gene: TRBV20-1; d_gene: NA; abundance: NA
CDR3nt: TGTGCCAGCAGCTTATTAGGAGACAAAAACTATGGCTACACCTTC; CDR3aa: CASSLLGDKNYGYTF; j_gene: TRBJ1-2; v_gene: TRBV5-6; d_gene: NA; abundance: many
CDR3nt: TGTGCCAGCAGTCAAGAAGAGATTGCCCAAGAGACCCAGTACTTC; CDR3aa: CASSQEEIAQETQYF; j_gene: TRBJ2-5; v_gene: TRBV6-2/TRBV6-3; d_gene: NA; abundance: many
CDR3nt: TGCAGTGCTAGGGCACCACCGGGCTACACCTTC; CDR3aa: CSARAPPGYTF; j_gene: TRBJ1-2; v_gene: TRBV20-1; d_gene: NA; abundance: many
CDR3nt: TGTGCCAGCAGTAATTCTCGGGGGGTCGCCACCGGGGAGCTGTTTTTT; CDR3aa: CASSNSRGVATGELFF; j_gene: TRBJ2-2; v_gene: TRBV6-2/TRBV6-3; d_gene: TRBD2; abundance: few
CDR3nt: TGTGCCAGCAGTAATCTAGGGGACACCCAGACTGAAGCTTTCTTT; CDR3aa: CASSNLGDTQTEAFF; j_gene: TRBJ1-1; v_gene: TRBV28; d_gene: NA; abundance: many
CDR3nt: TGTGCCAGCAGCTTAGACAGGGCCTCATCACCCCTCCACTTT; CDR3aa: CASSLDRASSPLHF; j_gene: TRBJ1-6; v_gene: TRBV4-2; d_gene: TRBD1; abundance: many
CDR3nt: TGTGCCAGCAGTTTAGCGGGGGGGCAAAGTGAGCAGTTCTTC; CDR3aa: CASSLAGGQSEQFF; j_gene: TRBJ2-1; v_gene: TRBV12-3/TRBV12-4; d_gene: NA; abundance: few
CDR3nt: TGTGCCAGCAGCGGCGGTGGGGGAACTAATGAAAAACTGTTTTTT; CDR3aa: CASSGGGGTNEKLFF; j_gene: TRBJ1-4; v_gene: TRBV9; d_gene: NA; abundance: few
CDR3nt: TGTGCCAGCCGCCTCCCCGGTACAGATACGCAGTATTTT; CDR3aa: CASRLPGTDTQYF; j_gene: TRBJ2-3; v_gene: TRBV28; d_gene: NA; abundance: NA
CDR3nt: TGCAGTGCTAGGGGCCGACAGGGGGCCGGTCAGCCCCAGCATTTT; CDR3aa: CSARGRQGAGQPQHF; j_gene: TRBJ1-5; v_gene: TRBV20-1; d_gene: TRBD1; abundance: few
CDR3nt: TGTGCCAGCGGGGAGAGACAGGGTAACACTGAAGCTTTCTTT; CDR3aa: CASGERQGNTEAFF; j_gene: TRBJ1-1; v_gene: TRBV28; d_gene: TRBD1; abundance: many
CDR3nt: TGTGCCAGTAGTAACTGGACCCAGCCGGGGGAGCAGTACTTC; CDR3aa: CASSNWTQPGEQYF; j_gene: TRBJ2-7; v_gene: TRBV19; d_gene: NA; abundance: NA
CDR3nt: TGCAGTGCTATCGCCCCAGGAAACACCATATATTTT; CDR3aa: CSAIAPGNTIYF; j_gene: TRBJ1-3; v_gene: TRBV20-1; d_gene: NA; abundance: many
CDR3nt: TGTGCCAGCATGAAGGACAGGGGTCAACCCTACAATGAGCAGTTCTTC; CDR3aa: CASMKDRGQPYNEQFF; j_gene: TRBJ2-1; v_gene: TRBV2; d_gene: TRBD1; abundance: many
CDR3nt: TGTGCCAGCAGCGTAGGAGCGGGAAGGACGGAAAATGAGCAGTTCTTC; CDR3aa: CASSVGAGRTENEQFF; j_gene: TRBJ2-1; v_gene: TRBV9; d_gene: TRBD2; abundance: few
CDR3nt: TGTGCCATCAGAGACCCACAGGGGGTGGGGACTGAAGCTTTCTTT; CDR3aa: CAIRDPQGVGTEAFF; j_gene: TRBJ1-1; v_gene: TRBV10-3; d_gene: TRBD1; abundance: NA
CDR3nt: TGTGCCAGCAGCCCCAGACAGGGGGCGAACTACGAGCAGTACTTC; CDR3aa: CASSPRQGANYEQYF; j_gene: TRBJ2-7; v_gene: TRBV4-2; d_gene: TRBD1; abundance: NA
CDR3nt: TGTGCCAGCAGCCAAGTTCGAGCGGGGGATACGCAGTATTTT; CDR3aa: CASSQVRAGDTQYF; j_gene: TRBJ2-3; v_gene: TRBV4-2; d_gene: TRBD2; abundance: NA
CDR3nt: TGTGCCACCAGCAGTAGGACAGGGGGCATGCCTAACTATGGCTACACCTTC; CDR3aa: CATSSRTGGMPNYGYTF; j_gene: TRBJ1-2; v_gene: TRBV15; d_gene: TRBD1; abundance: many
CDR3nt: TGTGCCAGCAGTAAGGGGGTAGGTAGCAATCAGCCCCAGCATTTT; CDR3aa: CASSKGVGSNQPQHF; j_gene: TRBJ1-5; v_gene: TRBV6-1; d_gene: NA; abundance: few
CDR3nt: TGTGCCAGCTCACTGAGCCCCCGGGAGACCCAGTACTTC; CDR3aa: CASSLSPRETQYF; j_gene: TRBJ2-5; v_gene: TRBV18; d_gene: NA; abundance: many
CDR3nt: TGTGCCATCTCGGATGGTGGCCCCACTGAAGCTTTCTTT; CDR3aa: CAISDGGPTEAFF; j_gene: TRBJ1-1; v_gene: TRBV7-6; d_gene: NA; abundance: few
CDR3nt: TGTGCCAGCAGTTTATTGGGGGGAAGAAGTGAAAAACTGTTTTTT; CDR3aa: CASSLLGGRSEKLFF; j_gene: TRBJ1-4; v_gene: TRBV27; d_gene: NA; abundance: many
CDR3nt: TGTGCCAGCAGTTACCGGGGGGATGGCTACACCTTC; CDR3aa: CASSYRGDGYTF; j_gene: TRBJ1-2; v_gene: TRBV6-6; d_gene: NA; abundance: many